A single sample gave rise to the 23 T cell receptor beta chains below, sequenced in a study of monozygotic twins with inflammatory bowel disease. Reprocessing the 5' RACE reads, TCRdb reports a single entry for every CDR3 protein and omits DNA. The sample table includes fewer than 450,000 distinct CDR3 sequences. The sequenced sample was blood. Every receptor here comes from a human donor with ulcerative colitis or Crohn's disease, or a healthy co-twin of an affected twin (not recorded which).

The V gene is TRBV10-3, the J gene TRBJ2-7; TCRdb reports TRBD1, a call that lacks DNA to check it against. In germline, CDR1 is ENHRY, CDR2 SYGVKD. The CDR3 sequence is 14 residues long. The CDR3 region is CAISEPGTAYEQYF.

The chain has TRBV7-9 and TRBJ2-1; absent DNA, TCRdb's TRBD1 call cannot be checked. Looked up from germline, CDR1 is SEHNR and CDR2 is FQNEAQ (reference sequence). This CDR3 comprises 16 residues. The CDR3 loop reads CASSLFRKRGDNEQFF.

This chain connects TRBV6-2 or TRBV6-3 to TRBJ2-3. The CDR3 covers 15 residues. Germline V gives CDR1 MNHEY, CDR2 SVGEGT. The CDR3 is CASSYVGTSTDTQYF.

This chain links TRBV10-3 with TRBJ2-6; TCRdb proposes TRBD1, but this gene call is untestable without DNA. The CDR3 consists of 17 residues. Germline lookup yields CDR1 ENHRY and CDR2 SYGVKD. The CDR3 here is CAISEIPRVAGANVLTF.

The rearrangement uses TRBV20-1 and TRBJ2-3; without DNA, the TCRdb call of TRBD2 cannot be checked. The CDR3 is 16 amino acids. Germline V gene lookup returns CDR1 DFQATT and CDR2 SNEGSKA (reference sequence). Here the CDR3 reads CSARNPSGGGAGTQYF.

J is TRBJ2-7 and V is TRBV11-2; TCRdb's D call of TRBD1 is untestable without DNA. CDR1 SGHAT and CDR2 FQNNGV come from the germline V gene. This CDR3 is built from 15 residues. The CDR3 here is CASSLTDTNSYEQYF.

The chain carries TRBV19 and TRBJ1-1; as DNA is missing, the TRBD1 call by TCRdb cannot be tested. The CDR3 is 13 amino acids. Germline CDR1 is LNHDA and CDR2 is SQIVND (reference sequence). The CDR3 spells CASSIGDRKRAFF.

This chain joins TRBV12-3 or TRBV12-4 and TRBJ2-5; TCRdb indicates TRBD2, and absent DNA this call remains unverified. The CDR3 extends over 17 amino acids. The CDR3 is CASSLDGLAREWETQYF.

The gene calls are TRBV7-9 and TRBJ2-7; with no DNA, the TCRdb D assignment of TRBD1 cannot be verified. Germline values: CDR1 SEHNR, CDR2 FQNEAQ (reference sequence). The CDR3 runs 15 residues. The CDR3: CASSPPGYPLYEQYF.

This chain uses TRBV11-2 with TRBJ2-4; TCRdb outputs TRBD1, but without DNA this stays unchecked. The length of the CDR3 is 15 residues. From germline, CDR1 is SGHAT and CDR2 FQNNGV. The CDR3: CASSFFRGPQNIQYF.

The rearrangement uses TRBV5-1 and TRBJ2-7; absent DNA, TCRdb's TRBD1 call cannot be checked. There are 14 residues in the CDR3. Germline CDR1 SGHRS, CDR2 YFSETQ. The CDR3 sequence is CASTKGGGRGEQYF.

The CDR3 loop is CASSTYGRSFSNQPQHF. The V and J genes are TRBV19 and TRBJ1-5. Germline V CDR1 and CDR2: LNHDA, SQIVND (reference sequence). This CDR3 is built from 17 residues. Together with reference TRBV19 and TRBJ1-5, the CDR3 gives the full variable domain: DGGITQSPKYLFRKEGQNVTLSCEQNLNHDAMYWYRQDPGQGLRLIYYSQIVNDFQKGDIAEGYSVSREKKESFPLTVTSAQKNPTAFYLCASSTYGRSFSNQPQHFGDGTRLSIL.

The V call is TRBV7-9, the J call TRBJ2-1; TCRdb indicates TRBD1, and absent DNA this call remains unverified. This CDR3 region has 15 residues. Germline assignment: CDR1 SEHNR and CDR2 FQNEAQ (reference sequence). The CDR3 protein is CASSPDSFPYNEQFF.

The chain has TRBV20-1 and TRBJ2-1; TCRdb designates TRBD2, a call that cannot be tested without DNA. Germline CDR1 is DFQATT and CDR2 is SNEGSKA (reference sequence). The CDR3 length is 15 residues. CDR3 region: CSAPGSGGGYNEQFF.

This rearrangement joins TRBV11-1 to TRBJ1-1. Germline CDR1 reads SGHAT; CDR2 reads FQDESV (reference sequence). The CDR3 loop spans 14 amino acids. The CDR3 reads CASSLIGRNTEAFF.

This chain uses TRBV11-2 with TRBJ2-1; TCRdb calls TRBD1, which cannot be checked without DNA. This CDR3 is built from 20 residues. Germline CDR1 and CDR2: SGHAT and FQNNGV. CDR3 loop: CASSSPRDSGPLSSYNEQFF. Variable domain in full (rest from reference TRBV11-2 and TRBJ2-1): EAGVAQSPRYKIIEKRQSVAFWCNPISGHATLYWYQQILGQGPKLLIQFQNNGVVDDSQLPKDRFSAERLKGVDSTLKIQPAKLEDSAVYLCASSSPRDSGPLSSYNEQFFGPGTRLTVL.

The chain has TRBV10-3 and TRBJ2-3; TCRdb returns TRBD1, unconfirmable since there is no DNA. CDR3 length: 14 amino acids. Germline V CDR1 and CDR2: ENHRY, SYGVKD. The CDR3 protein is CAISGGLASDTQYF.

The CDR3 loop is CASSSTSGLNTGELFF. The J gene is TRBJ2-2, the V gene TRBV5-1; absent DNA, TCRdb's TRBD2 call cannot be checked. The CDR3 spans 16 residues. Germline V CDR1 and CDR2: SGHRS, YFSETQ.

The chain uses TRBV28 and TRBJ2-2. The germline V gene has CDR1 MDHEN and CDR2 SYDVKM. This CDR3 has 12 amino acids. The CDR3 is CASSQWTGELFF.

The V call is TRBV7-3, the J call TRBJ1-1; the D call of TRBD1 rests on TCRdb alone, since no DNA is present to check it. Germline V gene data show CDR1 as SGHTA and CDR2 as FQGTGA. The CDR3 covers 14 residues. The CDR3 loop reads CASSLRQGATEAFF. Complete variable domain (other parts from reference TRBV7-3 and TRBJ1-1): GAGVSQTPSNKVTEKGKYVELRCDPISGHTALYWYRQSLGQGPEFLIYFQGTGAADDSGLPNDRFFAVRPEGSVSTLKIQRTERGDSAVYLCASSLRQGATEAFFGQGTRLTVV.

V and J are TRBV28 and TRBJ2-3; TCRdb reports TRBD1, a call that lacks DNA to check it against. The CDR3 extends over 17 amino acids. The germline V gene encodes CDR1 MDHEN and CDR2 SYDVKM. CDR3 in amino acids: CASRLNNPGQSTDTQYF.

The rearrangement uses TRBV7-3 and TRBJ2-1; TCRdb's D call of TRBD1 is untestable without DNA. The V gene's germline CDR1 is SGHTA and CDR2 FQGTGA. The CDR3 covers 15 residues. CDR3 region: CASSPSRDPYNEQFF.

The rearrangement joins TRBV11-2 to TRBJ1-1; TCRdb indicates TRBD1, and absent DNA this call remains unverified. Germline V gene sequence: CDR1 SGHAT, CDR2 FQNNGV. The CDR3 consists of 13 residues. CDR3 residues: CASSADRGAEAFF.